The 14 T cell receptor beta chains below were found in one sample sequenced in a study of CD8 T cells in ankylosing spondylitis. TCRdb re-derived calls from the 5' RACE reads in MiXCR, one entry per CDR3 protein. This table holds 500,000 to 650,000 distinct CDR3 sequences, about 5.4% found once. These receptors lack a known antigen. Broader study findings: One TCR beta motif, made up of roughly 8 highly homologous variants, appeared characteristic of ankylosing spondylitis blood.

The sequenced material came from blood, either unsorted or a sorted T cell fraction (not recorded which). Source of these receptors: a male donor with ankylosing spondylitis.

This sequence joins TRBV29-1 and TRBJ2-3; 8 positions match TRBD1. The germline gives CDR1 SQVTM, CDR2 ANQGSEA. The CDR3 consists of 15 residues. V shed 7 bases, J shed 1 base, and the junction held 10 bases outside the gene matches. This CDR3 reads CSACPGQGGTDTQYF. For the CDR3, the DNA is TGCAGCGCCTGCCCTGGACAGGGAGGCACAGATACGCAGTATTTT.

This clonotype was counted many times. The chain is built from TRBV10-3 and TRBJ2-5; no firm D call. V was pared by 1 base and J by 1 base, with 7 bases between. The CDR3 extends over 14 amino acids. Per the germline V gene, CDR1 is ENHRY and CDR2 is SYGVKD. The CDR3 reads CAISELSLQETQYF. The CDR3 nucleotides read TGTGCCATCAGTGAGTTAAGCCTCCAAGAGACCCAGTACTTC.

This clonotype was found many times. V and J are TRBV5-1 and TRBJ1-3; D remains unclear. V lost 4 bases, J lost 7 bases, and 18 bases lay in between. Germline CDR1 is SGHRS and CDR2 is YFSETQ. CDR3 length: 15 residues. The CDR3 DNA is TGCGCCAGCAGCCCCCAGACTCGGGGAGGGAACACCATATATTTT. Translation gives CASSPQTRGGNTIYF.

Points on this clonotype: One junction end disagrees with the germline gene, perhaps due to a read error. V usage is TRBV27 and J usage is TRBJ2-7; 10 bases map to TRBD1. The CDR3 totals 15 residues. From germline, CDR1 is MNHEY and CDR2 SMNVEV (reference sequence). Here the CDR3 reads CASTLWGQGRYEQYF. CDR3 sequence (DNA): TGTGCCAGCACTTTATGGGGACAGGGGCGCTACGAGCAGTACTTC.

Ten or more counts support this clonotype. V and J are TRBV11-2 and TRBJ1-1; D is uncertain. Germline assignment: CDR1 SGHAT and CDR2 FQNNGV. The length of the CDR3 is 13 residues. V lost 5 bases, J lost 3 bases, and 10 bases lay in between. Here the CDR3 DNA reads TGTGCCAGCAGCCCCCGAGTATACACTGAAGCTTTCTTT. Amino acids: CASSPRVYTEAFF.

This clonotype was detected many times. This CDR3 is CASSSPQGLSYNEQFF. The CDR3 DNA reads TGTGCCAGCAGTTCACCACAGGGCCTCTCCTACAATGAGCAGTTCTTC. The rearrangement joins TRBV7-9 to TRBJ2-1; perhaps TRBD1 as D (6 bases). CDR3 length: 16 amino acids. The V gene's germline CDR1 is SEHNR and CDR2 FQNEAQ (reference sequence). The V and J ends lost 6 bases and 0 bases respectively, with 15 bases between them.

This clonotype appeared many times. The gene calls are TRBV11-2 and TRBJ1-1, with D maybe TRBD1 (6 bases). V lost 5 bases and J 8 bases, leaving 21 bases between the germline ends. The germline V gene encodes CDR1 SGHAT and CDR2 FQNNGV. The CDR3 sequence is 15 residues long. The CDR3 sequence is CASSLSRQVLREAFF. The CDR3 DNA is TGTGCCAGCAGCCTCTCGAGACAGGTCCTTAGAGAAGCTTTCTTT.

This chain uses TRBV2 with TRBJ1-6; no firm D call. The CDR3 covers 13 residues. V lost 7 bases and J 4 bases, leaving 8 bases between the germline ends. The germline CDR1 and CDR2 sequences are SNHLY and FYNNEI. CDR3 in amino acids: CASIGRYNSPLHF. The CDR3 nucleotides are TGTGCCAGCATCGGGCGGTATAATTCACCCCTCCACTTT.

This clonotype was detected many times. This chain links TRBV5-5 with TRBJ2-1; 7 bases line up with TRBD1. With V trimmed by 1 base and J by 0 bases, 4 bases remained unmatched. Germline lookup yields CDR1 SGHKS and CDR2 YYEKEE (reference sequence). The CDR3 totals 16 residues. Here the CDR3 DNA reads TGTGCCAGCAGCTTGCAGGGGGAATTCTCCTACAATGAGCAGTTCTTC. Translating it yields CASSLQGEFSYNEQFF.

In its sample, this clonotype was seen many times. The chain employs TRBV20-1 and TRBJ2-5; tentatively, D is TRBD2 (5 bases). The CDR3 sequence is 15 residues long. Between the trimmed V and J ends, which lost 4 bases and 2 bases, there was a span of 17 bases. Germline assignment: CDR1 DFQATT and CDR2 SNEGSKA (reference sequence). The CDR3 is CSATPLGVLQETQYF. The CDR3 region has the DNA TGCAGTGCTACCCCTCTGGGAGTTTTACAAGAGACCCAGTACTTC.

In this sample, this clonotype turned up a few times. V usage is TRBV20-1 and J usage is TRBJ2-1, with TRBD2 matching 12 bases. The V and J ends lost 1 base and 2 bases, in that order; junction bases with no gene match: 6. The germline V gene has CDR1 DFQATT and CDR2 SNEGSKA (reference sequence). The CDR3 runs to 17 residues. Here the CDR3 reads CSARALGTSGPYNEQFF. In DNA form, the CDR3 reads TGCAGTGCTAGAGCTCTGGGGACTAGCGGGCCCTACAATGAGCAGTTCTTC.

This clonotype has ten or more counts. The CDR3 here is CASSILAGVGQFF. In nucleotides, the CDR3 is TGTGCCAGCAGTATTCTAGCGGGAGTAGGGCAGTTCTTC. This chain joins TRBV27 and TRBJ2-1, with 10 bases aligning to TRBD2. The CDR3 contains 13 residues. From germline, CDR1 is MNHEY and CDR2 SMNVEV (reference sequence). V lost 5 bases to trimming and J lost 12 bases; unmatched junction nucleotides: 7.

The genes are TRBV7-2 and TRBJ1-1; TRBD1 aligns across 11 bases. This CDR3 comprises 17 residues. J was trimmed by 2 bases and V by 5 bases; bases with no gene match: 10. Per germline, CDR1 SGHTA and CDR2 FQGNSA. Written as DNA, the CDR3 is TGTGCCAGCAGCCTTACCGGACAGGGGGCGCCAAACACTGAAGCTTTCTTT. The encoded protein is CASSLTGQGAPNTEAFF.

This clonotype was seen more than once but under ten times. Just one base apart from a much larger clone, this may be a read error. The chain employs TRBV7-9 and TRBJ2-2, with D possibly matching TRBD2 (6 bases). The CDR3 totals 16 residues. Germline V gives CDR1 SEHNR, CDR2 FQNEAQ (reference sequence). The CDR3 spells CASSSFNTGVTWELFF. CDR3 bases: TGTGCCAGCAGCTCCTTCAACACGGGGGTCACCTGGGAGCTGTTTTTT.